This T cell receptor (beta chain) was identified during a study of blood T cell repertoires in COVID-19. The V gene's germline CDR1 is SGHRS and CDR2 YFSETQ. The V end lost 0 bases, the J end lost 9 bases, and 16 bases lay between the germline ends. The CDR3 consists of 16 residues. The protocol was immunoSEQ multiplex PCR, while the TCRdb copy is restricted to in-frame clones and leaves out a portion. Here the sample spans more than 85,000 clones, 84% being singletons. The origin of this receptor is a woman aged 45-59 years with acute or convalescent COVID-19. The specimen sequenced was peripheral blood. The rearrangement joins TRBV5-1 to TRBJ1-6; weak D call: TRBD1 (5 bases). The CDR3 DNA is TGCGCCAGCAGCTTGGAGGGGACTCGGCTAGCTTCACCCCTCCACTTT. Its protein product is CASSLEGTRLASPLHF.